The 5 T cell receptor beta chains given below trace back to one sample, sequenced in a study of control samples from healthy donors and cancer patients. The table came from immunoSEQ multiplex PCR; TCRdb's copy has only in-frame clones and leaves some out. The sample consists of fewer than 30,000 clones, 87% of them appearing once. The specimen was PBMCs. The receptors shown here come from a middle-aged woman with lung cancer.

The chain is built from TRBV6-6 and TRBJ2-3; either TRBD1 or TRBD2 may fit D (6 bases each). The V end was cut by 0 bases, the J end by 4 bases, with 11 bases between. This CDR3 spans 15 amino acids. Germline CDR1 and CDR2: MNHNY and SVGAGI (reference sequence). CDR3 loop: CASSYSGGRPDTQYF. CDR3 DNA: TGTGCCAGCAGTTACTCGGGGGGCCGCCCAGATACGCAGTATTTT.

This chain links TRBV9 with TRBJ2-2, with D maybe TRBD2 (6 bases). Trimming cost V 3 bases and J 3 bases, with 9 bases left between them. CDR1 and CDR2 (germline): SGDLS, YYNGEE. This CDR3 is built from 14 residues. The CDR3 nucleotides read TGTGCCAGCAGCGAGAGACTAGACACCGGGGAGCTGTTTTTT. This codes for CASSERLDTGELFF. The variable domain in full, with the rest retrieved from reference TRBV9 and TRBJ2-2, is DSGVTQTPKHLITATGQRVTLRCSPRSGDLSVYWYQQSLDQGLQFLIQYYNGEERAKGNILERFSAQQFPDLHSELNLSSLELGDSALYFCASSERLDTGELFFGEGSRLTVL.

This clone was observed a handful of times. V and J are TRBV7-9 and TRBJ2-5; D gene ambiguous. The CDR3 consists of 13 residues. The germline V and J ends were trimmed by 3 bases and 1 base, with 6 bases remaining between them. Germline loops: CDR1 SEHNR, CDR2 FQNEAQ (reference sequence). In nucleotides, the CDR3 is TGTGCCAGCAGCTTGGACGTCCAAGAGACCCAGTACTTC. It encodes CASSLDVQETQYF.

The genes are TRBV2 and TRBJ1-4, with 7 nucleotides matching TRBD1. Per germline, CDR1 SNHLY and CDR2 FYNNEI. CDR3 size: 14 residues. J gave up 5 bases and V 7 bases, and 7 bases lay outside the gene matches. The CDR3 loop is CASKPTGRNEKLFF. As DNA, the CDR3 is TGTGCCAGCAAGCCGACAGGGAGGAATGAAAAACTGTTTTTT.

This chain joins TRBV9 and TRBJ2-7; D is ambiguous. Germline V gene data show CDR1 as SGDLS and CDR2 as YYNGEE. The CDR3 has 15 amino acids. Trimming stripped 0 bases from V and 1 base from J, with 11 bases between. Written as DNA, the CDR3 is TGTGCCAGCAGCGTAGGCCACTCTTTATCCTACGAGCAGTACTTC. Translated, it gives CASSVGHSLSYEQYF.